This T cell receptor (beta chain) was obtained from a study of T cells in Graves' hyperthyroidism and ophthalmopathy. Overall study: Peripheral blood was secured at the point of initial diagnosis, before any treatment. Study-wide findings and caveats: Appearing also in blood were most of the thyroid clonotypes expanded above 0.001.

Using RNA transcripts as the source, TCR beta CDR3 regions were amplified. The TCR CDR3 was amplified in a first-round RT-PCR using the HTBI primer set. TCRdb reprocessed the multiplex PCR reads with MiXCR, giving one entry per CDR3 protein. The sample has 600,000 to 650,000 distinct CDR3 sequences; roughly 20% are singletons. This clonotype was recorded a few times. Its target is not known. Trimming cost V 5 bases and J 0 bases, with 11 bases left between them. This CDR3 has 14 amino acids. Germline CDR1 and CDR2: SGHDT and YYEEEE. The rearrangement uses TRBV5-6 and TRBJ1-1, with a weak D call TRBD1 (6 bases). Sample: blood. This receptor was obtained from a man aged 30 to 39 with Graves' ophthalmopathy. CDR3 sequence: CASSRDNMNTEAFF. In nucleotides, the CDR3 is TGTGCCAGCAGTCGGGACAACATGAACACTGAAGCTTTCTTT.